The 20 T cell receptor beta chains reported below all come from one sample, sequenced in a study of shared T cell receptors in the human thymus. Produced via immunoSEQ multiplex PCR; TCRdb's table is partial and in-frame only. Seen here are about 400,000 clones, about 95% observed once, and the top ten hold approximately 0.02%. What was sequenced was thymocytes. These receptors all come from a human donor.

The chain carries TRBV5-8 and TRBJ2-1, with TRBD2 matching 9 bases. With 9 bases clipped from V and 2 bases from J, the junction kept 12 bases outside the gene matches. This CDR3 has 16 residues. Germline V CDR1 and CDR2: SGHTS, YDEGEE. The CDR3 region is CAKLRRLAGTYNEQFF. Written as DNA, the CDR3 is TGTGCCAAACTACGTCGCCTAGCGGGGACCTACAATGAGCAGTTCTTC.

The V call is TRBV27, the J call TRBJ2-1, with D perhaps matching TRBD1 (5 bases). CDR1 and CDR2 from the germline V gene are MNHEY and SMNVEV (reference sequence). This CDR3 is built from 15 residues. The ends were cut back, 5 bases at V and 4 bases at J, with 15 bases in the middle. The CDR3 region is CASSTARTPYNEQFF. DNA of the CDR3: TGTGCCAGCAGTACCGCTCGGACACCTTACAATGAGCAGTTCTTC.

The V call is TRBV27, the J call TRBJ1-6; D might be TRBD1 (5 bases). The CDR3 totals 16 residues. Germline loops: CDR1 MNHEY, CDR2 SMNVEV (reference sequence). The V end was cut by 6 bases, the J end by 0 bases, with 12 bases between. The CDR3 reads CASSHRQSSYNSPLHF. The CDR3 DNA reads as TGTGCCAGCAGCCACCGACAGAGCTCCTATAATTCACCCCTCCACTTT.

The chain joins TRBV6-1 to TRBJ2-7; tentatively, D is TRBD2 (5 bases). Germline loops: CDR1 MNHNS, CDR2 SASEGT. The germline V and J ends were trimmed by 3 bases and 3 bases, with 15 bases remaining between them. This CDR3 is 15 amino acids long. The CDR3 bases are TGTGCCAGCAGTGATGGGCGGGCCGTACACTACGAGCAGTACTTC. As protein: CASSDGRAVHYEQYF.

Worth noting for this clone: This specimen includes other DNA sequences encoding the same CDR3. The chain's CDR3 is CASSPDRGNQPQHF. The CDR3, as DNA: TGTGCCAGCAGTCCCGACAGGGGGAATCAGCCCCAGCATTTT. The V gene is TRBV27, the J gene TRBJ1-5; 9 nucleotides match TRBD1. Germline lookup yields CDR1 MNHEY and CDR2 SMNVEV (reference sequence). This CDR3 region has 14 residues. V trimming: 5 bases; J trimming: 4 bases; junction bases outside the gene matches: 3.

The rearrangement joins TRBV27 to TRBJ1-2; no clear D. Trimming stripped 6 bases from V and 4 bases from J, with 6 bases between. This CDR3 is 11 amino acids long. Germline CDR1 is MNHEY and CDR2 is SMNVEV (reference sequence). CDR3 residues: CASSAGYGYTF. CDR3 DNA: TGTGCCAGCAGCGCCGGCTATGGCTACACCTTC.

This clone was detected only a few times. CDR3 nucleotide sequence: TGTGCCAGCAGTTTATCCACGACTGGGGTGCGCGGGAGAAACACGCAGTATTTT. This sequence encodes CASSLSTTGVRGRNTQYF. The chain combines TRBV28 with TRBJ2-3; 7 bases fit TRBD2. Germline CDR1 MDHEN, CDR2 SYDVKM. This CDR3 has 18 amino acids. After removal of 1 base from V and 9 bases from J, the junction contained 19 bases not matched to a gene.

CDR3 loop: CASSVRTDLWEQYF. CDR3 in DNA: TGTGCCAGCAGCGTCCGGACGGACCTCTGGGAGCAGTACTTC. The J gene is TRBJ2-7, the V gene TRBV11-2; the D is unclear. There are 14 residues in the CDR3. Germline V gene data show CDR1 as SGHAT and CDR2 as FQNNGV. The V gene lost 5 bases and the J gene lost 7 bases, with 18 bases spanning the gap. The full variable domain, its missing parts supplied by reference TRBV11-2 and TRBJ2-7, is EAGVAQSPRYKIIEKRQSVAFWCNPISGHATLYWYQQILGQGPKLLIQFQNNGVVDDSQLPKDRFSAERLKGVDSTLKIQPAKLEDSAVYLCASSVRTDLWEQYFGPGTRLTVT.

The chain is built from TRBV28 and TRBJ1-2, with TRBD1 identical over 8 bases. This CDR3 contains 16 residues. Germline CDR1 reads MDHEN; CDR2 reads SYDVKM. V was clipped by 7 bases and J by 1 base; unmatched bases: 11. CDR3 sequence reads: CASIGQGRFGNYGYTF. CDR3 DNA: TGTGCCAGCATCGGACAGGGACGGTTTGGTAACTATGGCTACACCTTC.

The chain links TRBV6-6 to TRBJ2-2; no clear D gene. CDR3 length: 13 residues. V was trimmed by 2 bases and J by 6 bases, leaving 7 bases between them. CDR1 is MNHNY and CDR2 is SVGAGI in the germline V gene (reference sequence). The CDR3 nucleotides read TGTGCCAGCAGTTACGGGCCGTCCGGGGAGCTGTTTTTT. This gives the protein CASSYGPSGELFF.

The rearrangement links TRBV28 to TRBJ1-5; no firm D call. V dropped 5 bases and J dropped 4 bases, with 9 bases sitting between them. The CDR3 is made up of 13 amino acids. Germline CDR1 reads MDHEN; CDR2 reads SYDVKM. This CDR3 is CASSPDRNQPQHF. CDR3 nucleotide sequence: TGTGCCAGCAGTCCGGACCGGAATCAGCCCCAGCATTTT.

CDR3 region: CASQGGRVEQYF. The CDR3 DNA reads as TGTGCCAGCCAGGGCGGCAGGGTCGAGCAGTACTTC. The gene calls are TRBV25-1 and TRBJ2-7; D possibly corresponds to TRBD1 (5 bases). Trimming removed 8 bases at V and 6 bases at J, with 14 bases between. Germline V lookup: CDR1 MGHDK, CDR2 SYGVNS. The CDR3 is made up of 12 amino acids.

V is TRBV5-4 and J is TRBJ2-7; 10 bases map to TRBD1. The CDR3 sequence is 14 residues long. V trimming: 4 bases; J trimming: 9 bases; junction bases outside the gene matches: 10. The germline V gene encodes CDR1 SGHNT and CDR2 YYREEE (reference sequence). CDR3 nucleotides: TGTGCCAGCAGCCGATCGGGACAGGGGAGGGGGCAGTACTTC. It encodes CASSRSGQGRGQYF. Drawing the rest from reference TRBV5-4 and TRBJ2-7, the complete variable domain is ETGVTQSPTHLIKTRGQQVTLRCSSQSGHNTVSWYQQALGQGPQFIFQYYREEENGRGNFPPRFSGLQFPNYSSELNVNALELDDSALYLCASSRSGQGRGQYFGPGTRLTVT.

The chain is built from TRBV30 and TRBJ1-5; the D gene is possibly TRBD1 (5 bases). CDR1 is GTSNPN, CDR2 SVGIG, per germline (reference sequence). The length of the CDR3 is 16 residues. V lost 4 bases and J lost 0, with 16 bases in between. CDR3 bases: TGTGCCTGGAATTGGGGGGGACTCAATAGCAATCAGCCCCAGCATTTT. It specifies CAWNWGGLNSNQPQHF.

The chain has TRBV28 and TRBJ2-3; TRBD1 aligns across 8 bases. The germline V gene encodes CDR1 MDHEN and CDR2 SYDVKM. This CDR3 spans 19 amino acids. V lost 4 bases to trimming and J lost 3 bases; unmatched junction nucleotides: 18. The CDR3 region is CASSSFTDRGAFYTDTQYF. In DNA, the CDR3 is TGTGCCAGCAGTTCATTCACTGACAGGGGAGCTTTTTATACAGATACGCAGTATTTT.

V is TRBV28 and J is TRBJ2-1, with a weak D call TRBD1 (7 bases). The V end lost 6 bases, the J end lost 0 bases, and 12 bases lay between the germline ends. CDR1 is MDHEN and CDR2 is SYDVKM in the germline V gene. This CDR3 spans 15 amino acids. The CDR3 loop reads CASSQGGISYNEQFF. The DNA of the CDR3 is TGTGCCAGCAGCCAGGGGGGAATCTCCTACAATGAGCAGTTCTTC. Full variable domain (remainder filled in from reference TRBV28 and TRBJ2-1): DVKVTQSSRYLVKRTGEKVFLECVQDMDHENMFWYRQDPGLGLRLIYFSYDVKMKEKGDIPEGYSVSREKKERFSLILESASTNQTSMYLCASSQGGISYNEQFFGPGTRLTVL.

The chain is built from TRBV7-9 and TRBJ2-3, with unresolved D. V was pared by 5 bases and J by 2 bases, with 8 bases between. Germline V gene data show CDR1 as SEHNR and CDR2 as FQNEAQ (reference sequence). CDR3 length equals 13 residues. DNA for the CDR3: TGTGCCAGCAGCCGCCCGGCCACAGATACGCAGTATTTT. Protein product: CASSRPATDTQYF.

About this clone itself: Mismatch with germline at one junction end may stem from a read error. This rearrangement joins TRBV9 to TRBJ2-7, with a tentative D call TRBD2 (6 bases). This CDR3 has 13 amino acids. Germline lookup yields CDR1 SGDLS and CDR2 YYNGEE. The CDR3 protein is CASSLRDSHEQYF. The CDR3 DNA reads TGTGCCAGCAGCCTCCGGGACTCCCACGAGCAGTACTTC.

The chain couples TRBV19 to TRBJ1-5; D is perhaps TRBD1 (6 bases). This CDR3 contains 19 residues. V was shortened by 7 bases and J by 0 bases, with 25 bases between the two germline ends. Germline assignment: CDR1 LNHDA and CDR2 SQIVND (reference sequence). The CDR3 loop is CASIPMALGHPHSNQPQHF. The CDR3 DNA sequence: TGTGCCAGTATCCCTATGGCACTGGGACACCCACATAGCAATCAGCCCCAGCATTTT.

V gene TRBV28 combines with J gene TRBJ2-3; 9 nucleotides agree with TRBD1. The J segment lost 3 bases and the V segment lost 5 bases, leaving 15 bases of the junction unmatched. Germline values: CDR1 MDHEN, CDR2 SYDVKM. The CDR3 totals 18 residues. CDR3 in DNA: TGTGCCAGCAGTCCCCCTCCGCAGGACAGGGGAGCGACAGATACGCAGTATTTT. The encoded protein is CASSPPPQDRGATDTQYF. The whole variable domain, remainder taken from reference TRBV28 and TRBJ2-3, is DVKVTQSSRYLVKRTGEKVFLECVQDMDHENMFWYRQDPGLGLRLIYFSYDVKMKEKGDIPEGYSVSREKKERFSLILESASTNQTSMYLCASSPPPQDRGATDTQYFGPGTRLTVL.